The rows below give T cell receptor beta chains drawn from one sample of a study of T cell responses to AZD1222 COVID-19 vaccine. Sequencing used immunoSEQ multiplex PCR; TCRdb keeps in-frame clones, though not all of them. This table holds about 140,000 clones, 90% found once. The source material was peripheral blood, sampled on day 0 of AZD1222 vaccination. The receptors were sampled from an adult in good health. CDR3s include the opening cysteine and the closing phenylalanine or tryptophan. Clone size is not always given. Where it is, it says once, few, many or a class for expanded clones.

TRBV5-6	TRBJ2-3	few	CASSPPGGRTDTQYF
TRBV12-3/TRBV12-4	TRBJ2-7	NA	CASSLPGGKEQYF
TRBV24-1	TRBJ1-2	once	CATIRGYTF
TRBV7-2	TRBJ2-3	NA	CASSLDGGYRTDTQYF
TRBV6-2/TRBV6-3	TRBJ2-1	NA	CASSLAPSSYNEQFF
TRBV19	TRBJ1-1	NA	CASSAYRDGNTEAFF
TRBV7-9	TRBJ1-2	NA	CASSLWRGQNLYGYTF
TRBV9	TRBJ1-6	NA	CARLQGAPPPLHF
TRBV27	TRBJ1-1	NA	CASPGGLCGNTEAFF
TRBV7-9	TRBJ1-2	NA	CASRIGTALGGYTF
TRBV3-1/TRBV3-2	TRBJ1-6	NA	CASSHEGAYNSPLHF
TRBV18	TRBJ2-5	NA	CASSPPAGEPKTQYF
TRBV5-1	TRBJ1-5	NA	CASSLGQGDQPQHF
TRBV2	TRBJ1-5	NA	CASSEAIGGNQPQHF
TRBV13	TRBJ2-3	NA	CASSLGLAGGSTDTQYF
TRBV5-1	TRBJ1-4	NA	CASRTVGGSNEKLFF
TRBV15	TRBJ2-7	once	CATSMGRPSYEQYF